This T cell receptor (beta chain) was identified during a study of OX40 agonist ivuxolimab in advanced cancers. Overall study context: Patients assigned to dose escalation were diagnosed with hepatocellular carcinoma, melanoma, renal cell or head and neck cancer.

Germline assignment: CDR1 SEHNR and CDR2 FQNEAQ (reference sequence). The V and J ends lost 2 bases and 2 bases, in that order; junction bases with no gene match: 2. This CDR3 has 15 amino acids. Some clones are missing from TCRdb's copy, which holds only in-frame ones; the method was immunoSEQ multiplex PCR. The table lists approximately 40,000 clones, 75% to 85% of them singletons. Here the sequenced sample was CD4+ or CD8+ T cells sorted from blood, taken in a trial of the OX40 agonist ivuxolimab. The rearrangement joins TRBV7-9 to TRBJ2-1; 8 bases are a match to TRBD1. The sequence derives from an adult with an advanced solid tumor such as melanoma, head and neck, liver or kidney cancer. CDR3: CASSLQGATYNEQFF. For the CDR3, the DNA is TGTGCCAGCAGCTTACAGGGGGCGACCTACAATGAGCAGTTCTTC.